The sequence of this TCR beta chain was determined in a study of blood T cell repertoires in COVID-19 (dated by TCRdb to 2018 to 2020). Regarding the study in general: Samples from collaborators originated in the United States, Italy and Spain and spanned both the acute and convalescent phases of COVID-19. The prospective study material was composed of cDNA or gDNA derived from T cells, B-cell-depleted T cells, or PBMCs. Deeply sampled blood TCRbeta repertoires from subjects exposed to, actively infected with, or recovered from COVID-19 were included in the dataset. A freely available public database, intended as a resource for researchers studying the immune response to SARS-CoV-2, is where the repertoires were released. Samples were obtained from the ongoing ImmuneRACE study (first 160 participants) and from 1,000 to 1,500 subjects provided by 6 global collaborators. Nearly every sample came with metadata listing a de-identified subject ID, COVID-19 status, age in years and sex. HLA class I and class II types, where available, came from metadata supplied by the sample provider rather than from assay-based typing.

The immunoSEQ Assay, a bias-controlled multiplex PCR, was used to amplify TCRbeta CDR3 regions from genomic DNA. In the original analysis: The number of nucleated cells in each sample was estimated by amplification of reference gene primers within the assay. To quantify the absolute abundance of each unique TCRbeta CDR3 rearrangement, sequence reads were collapsed and filtered. For each sample, productive Simpson clonality was calculated by taking the square root of Simpson's diversity index across productive rearrangements. TCRdb stores this immuneACCESS table with in-frame sequences only. Part of the clones is absent; in the studies checked, under half of the shortfall reflects unresolved V genes, and no reason is known for the rest. V, J and clone size are those of that table, while D and trimming were read from the DNA. For this sample there are approximately 100,000 clones; 65% to 75% appear just once. About 5.9% of the sample is held by the ten biggest clonotypes.

Reading from cysteine to phenylalanine, the CDR3 counts 16 amino acids. Only the CDR3 portion is preserved as DNA: 48 bases, with reading frame beginning at the first base. The germline V gene (reference sequence) sets CDR1 to LGHDT and CDR2 to YNNKEL. V is pared back by 3 bases and J by 3 bases, with 14 bases lying between the germline termini. Of note for this clone: There is no known antigen for this receptor. No clone much larger than this one lies a single base away; base qualities are absent.

Each collaborating institution followed its own protocols to collect whole blood in K2EDTA tubes. For TCRbeta analysis, collaborator samples were shipped as frozen whole blood, as isolated PBMCs, or as DNA extracted from either sample type. Broader findings and caveats from the paper: The amount of clinical and demographic metadata varied by source and participant and was provided uncurated.

The clonotype comes from an older man with acute or convalescent COVID-19. The sequenced sample was peripheral blood. This sequence uses TRBV3-1 (or the pseudogene TRBV3-2) and TRBJ2-2, with a tentative D gene TRBD1 over 6 matching bases. The sequenced DNA is TGTGCCAGCAGCCAGACTACAGGGCTCGACACCGGGGAGCTGTTTTTT. Its translation reads: CASSQTTGLDTGELFF.